These 8 T cell receptor beta chains were all obtained from the same sample, sequenced in a study of technical replicates of blood from a handful of donors. The repertoire was sequenced with immunoSEQ multiplex PCR; TCRdb's copy has only in-frame clones and lacks some. The sample includes about 75,000 clones, 92% seen only once; the top ten take 0.35% to 0.45%. Sequenced sample: T cells isolated from PBMCs. The origin of the receptors is a human donor in good health.

This clone was picked up one time. The rearrangement joins TRBV7-9 to TRBJ1-5; D is unclear. This CDR3 has 14 amino acids. Trimming cost V 5 bases and J 4 bases, with 12 bases left between them. Germline values: CDR1 SEHNR, CDR2 FQNEAQ (reference sequence). In DNA, the CDR3 is TGTGCCAGCAGCACGATGAGGGAGAATCAGCCCCAGCATTTT. Amino acids: CASSTMRENQPQHF.

The rearrangement links TRBV6-4 to TRBJ2-1; 7 bases agree with TRBD2. Germline assignment: CDR1 MRHNA and CDR2 SNTAGT. This CDR3 comprises 17 residues. V shed 0 bases, J shed 2 bases, and the junction held 7 bases outside the gene matches. The CDR3 bases are TGTGCCAGCAGTGACTCCGGGCAGGGAGGGCCCTACAATGAGCAGTTCTTC. Protein sequence: CASSDSGQGGPYNEQFF.

This clone was counted a few times. The J gene is TRBJ1-1, the V gene TRBV19; TRBD1 might be the D (5 bases). Germline loops: CDR1 LNHDA, CDR2 SQIVND (reference sequence). CDR3 length equals 13 residues. V lost 3 bases and J lost 4, with 9 bases in between. The CDR3 is CASSMQGSTEAFF. CDR3 nucleotides: TGTGCCAGTAGTATGCAGGGATCCACTGAAGCTTTCTTT.

This clone turned up a few times. The rearrangement links TRBV5-1 to TRBJ1-4, with D uncertain. The CDR3 contains 12 residues. Germline V lookup: CDR1 SGHRS, CDR2 YFSETQ. Trimming removed 2 bases from V and 5 bases from J, with 4 bases in between. CDR3 DNA sequence: TGCGCCAGCAGCTTACAGAATGAAAAACTGTTTTTT. It is translated as CASSLQNEKLFF.

The table lists this clone with a count of one. The J gene is TRBJ2-7, the V gene TRBV7-9; D might be TRBD2 (5 bases). Germline CDR1 and CDR2: SEHNR and FQNEAQ (reference sequence). CDR3 length: 12 residues. Trimming removed 5 bases at V and 4 bases at J, with 9 bases between. The CDR3 bases are TGTGCCAGCAGCGGGAGCGGATACGAGCAGTACTTC. Translation gives CASSGSGYEQYF.

J is TRBJ1-5 and V is TRBV30; 8 bases fit TRBD1. Germline V gene lookup returns CDR1 GTSNPN and CDR2 SVGIG (reference sequence). CDR3 length: 14 residues. The V gene end was trimmed by 5 bases and the J gene end by 6 bases; junction bases not matched to a gene: 9. CDR3 amino acids: CAWGKGQGGQPQHF. CDR3 nucleotides: TGTGCCTGGGGGAAAGGACAGGGTGGTCAGCCCCAGCATTTT.

V is TRBV27 and J is TRBJ2-7; D gene uncertain. V was trimmed by 0 bases and J by 2 bases, leaving 8 bases between them. This CDR3 region has 14 residues. Germline lookup yields CDR1 MNHEY and CDR2 SMNVEV (reference sequence). CDR3 sequence reads: CASSLSAPTYEQYF. The CDR3 region has the DNA TGTGCCAGCAGTTTATCGGCCCCCACCTACGAGCAGTACTTC.

The CDR3, as DNA: TGTGCCAGCAGTGAAGGACAGGGGGCGGGCGAGCAGTACTTC. As protein: CASSEGQGAGEQYF. The chain uses TRBV25-1 and TRBJ2-7, with 11 bases identical to TRBD1. V lost 2 bases to trimming and J lost 6 bases; unmatched junction nucleotides: 3. Germline CDR1 MGHDK, CDR2 SYGVNS. The CDR3 is 14 residues long.